The entry below describes one T cell receptor (beta chain). As yet, its antigen is unknown. PCR primers comprised 60 Vbeta and 13 Jbeta primers. The repertoire was sequenced with immunoSEQ multiplex PCR; TCRdb's copy has only in-frame clones and lacks some. Of about 130,000 clones listed, 82% are singletons. These data are taken from a study of cytomegalovirus exposure and HLA in healthy donors. Findings and caveats of the study: In a later analysis, the majority of CMV-associated beta chains seemingly showed HLA restriction. Prediction of most subjects' HLA-A and HLA-B alleles by TCR beta sequences was reportedly accurate. TCR beta chains associated with HLA were, in a later analysis, more clonally expanded than equally common others.

The receptor was derived from a boy aged 5 to 17 in good health and CMV-seronegative. Input material: PBMCs.

The CDR3 nucleotides are TGTGCCAGTATCATCTCGGGGACAAGAACAGCTAACTATGGCTACACCTTC. Encoded protein: CASIISGTRTANYGYTF. The rearrangement links TRBV19 to TRBJ1-2, with D possibly being TRBD1 (6 bases). This CDR3 contains 17 residues. CDR1 and CDR2 from the germline V gene are LNHDA and SQIVND (reference sequence). V lost 7 bases and J 0 bases, leaving 21 bases between the germline ends.